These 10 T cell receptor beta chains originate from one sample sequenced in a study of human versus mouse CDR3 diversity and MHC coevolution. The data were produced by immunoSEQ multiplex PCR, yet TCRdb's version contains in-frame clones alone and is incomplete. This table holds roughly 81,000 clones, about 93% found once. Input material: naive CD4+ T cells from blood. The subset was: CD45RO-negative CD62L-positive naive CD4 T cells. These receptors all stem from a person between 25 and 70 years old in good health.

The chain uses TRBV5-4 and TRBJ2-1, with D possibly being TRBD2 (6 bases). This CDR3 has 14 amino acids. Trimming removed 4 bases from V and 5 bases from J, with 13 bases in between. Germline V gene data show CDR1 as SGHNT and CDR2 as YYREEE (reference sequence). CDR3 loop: CASSAGLPNNEQFF. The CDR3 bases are TGTGCCAGCAGCGCGGGACTCCCGAACAATGAGCAGTTCTTC.

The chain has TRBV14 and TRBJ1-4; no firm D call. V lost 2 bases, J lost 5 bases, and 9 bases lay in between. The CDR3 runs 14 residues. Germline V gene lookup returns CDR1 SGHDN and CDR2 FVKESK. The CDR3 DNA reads TGTGCCAGCAGCCAAACAACCGTAAATGAAAAACTGTTTTTT. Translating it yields CASSQTTVNEKLFF.

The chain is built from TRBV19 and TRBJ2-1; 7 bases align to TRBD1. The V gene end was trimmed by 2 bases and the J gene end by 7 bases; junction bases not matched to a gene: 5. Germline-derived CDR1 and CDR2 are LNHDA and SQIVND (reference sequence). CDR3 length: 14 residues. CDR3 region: CASSIQLQGNEQFF. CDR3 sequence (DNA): TGTGCCAGTAGTATACAGCTACAGGGGAATGAGCAGTTCTTC.

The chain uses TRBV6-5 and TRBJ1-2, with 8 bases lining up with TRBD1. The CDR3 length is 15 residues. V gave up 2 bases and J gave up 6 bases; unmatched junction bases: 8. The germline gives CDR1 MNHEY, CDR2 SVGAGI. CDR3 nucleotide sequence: TGTGCCAGCAGTTACGGACAGGGCGTCCGGCATGGCTACACCTTC. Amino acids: CASSYGQGVRHGYTF.

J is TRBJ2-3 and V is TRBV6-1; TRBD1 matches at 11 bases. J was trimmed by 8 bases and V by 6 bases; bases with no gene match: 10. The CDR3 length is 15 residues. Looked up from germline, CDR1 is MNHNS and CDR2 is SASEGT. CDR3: CASRGTGGTQSTQYF. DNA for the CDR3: TGTGCCAGCAGGGGGACAGGGGGAACACAGAGTACGCAGTATTTT.

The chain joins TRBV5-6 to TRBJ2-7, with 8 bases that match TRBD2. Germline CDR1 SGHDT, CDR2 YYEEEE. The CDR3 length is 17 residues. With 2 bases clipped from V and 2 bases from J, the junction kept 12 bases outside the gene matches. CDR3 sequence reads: CASSFGTGTRLPYEQYF. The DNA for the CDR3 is TGTGCCAGCAGCTTTGGGACCGGGACTAGACTCCCCTACGAGCAGTACTTC.

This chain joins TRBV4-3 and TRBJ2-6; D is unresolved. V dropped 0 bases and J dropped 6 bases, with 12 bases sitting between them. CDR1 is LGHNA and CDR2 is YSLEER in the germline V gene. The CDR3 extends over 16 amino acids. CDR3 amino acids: CASSQDHPGVANVLTF. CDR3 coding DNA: TGCGCCAGCAGCCAAGATCACCCGGGTGTGGCCAACGTCCTGACTTTC.

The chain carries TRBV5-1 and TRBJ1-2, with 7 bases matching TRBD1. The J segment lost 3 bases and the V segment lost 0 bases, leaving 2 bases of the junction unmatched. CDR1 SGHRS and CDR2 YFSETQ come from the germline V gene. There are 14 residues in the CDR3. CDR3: CASSLGTGDYGYTF. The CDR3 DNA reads TGCGCCAGCAGCTTGGGAACAGGGGACTATGGCTACACCTTC.

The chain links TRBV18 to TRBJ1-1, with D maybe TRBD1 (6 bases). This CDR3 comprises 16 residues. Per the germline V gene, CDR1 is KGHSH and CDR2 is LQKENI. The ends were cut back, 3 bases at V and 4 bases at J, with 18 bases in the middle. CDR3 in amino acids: CASSPGHLNTFTEAFF. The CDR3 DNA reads TGTGCCAGCTCACCGGGACACCTTAACACCTTCACTGAAGCTTTCTTT.

This chain's CDR3 is CASSYSAGETEAFF. DNA for the CDR3: TGTGCCAGCAGTTACTCGGCAGGGGAGACTGAAGCTTTCTTT. The rearrangement joins TRBV6-6 to TRBJ1-1, with a weak D call TRBD1 (6 bases). CDR1 is MNHNY, CDR2 SVGAGI, per germline (reference sequence). V dropped 0 bases and J dropped 5 bases, with 10 bases sitting between them. The CDR3 consists of 14 residues.